A single sample is the source of the 20 T cell receptor beta chains below, sequenced in a study of cytomegalovirus exposure and HLA in healthy donors. The study ran its PCR with 60 Vbeta and 13 Jbeta primers. Sequencing used immunoSEQ multiplex PCR; TCRdb keeps in-frame clones, though not all of them. The table includes around 140,000 clones, more than 70% detected once. The sequenced material came from PBMCs. The receptor source for this set is a male donor in good health and CMV-seronegative.

The rearrangement joins TRBV7-2 to TRBJ2-7; D possibly corresponds to TRBD2 (6 bases). Germline CDR1 and CDR2: SGHTA and FQGNSA. V lost 5 bases and J 3 bases, leaving 14 bases between the germline ends. The CDR3 consists of 14 residues. CDR3 DNA: TGTGCCAGCAGCGTTAGTAGCGGAAACTACGAGCAGTACTTC. As protein: CASSVSSGNYEQYF.

The chain links TRBV28 to TRBJ2-3; TRBD2 is a possible D gene (6 bases). Germline CDR1 reads MDHEN; CDR2 reads SYDVKM. The CDR3 covers 14 residues. The V gene lost 6 bases and the J gene lost 3 bases, with 13 bases spanning the gap. CDR3 DNA: TGTGCCAGCAGCCCTGGGGGGAGTACAGATACGCAGTATTTT. It is translated as CASSPGGSTDTQYF.

The V call is TRBV30, the J call TRBJ1-2; no firm D call. Between the trimmed V and J ends, which lost 3 bases and 2 bases, there was a span of 13 bases. This CDR3 is 14 amino acids long. Looked up from germline, CDR1 is GTSNPN and CDR2 is SVGIG (reference sequence). The chain's CDR3 is CAWRFGRKNYGYTF. The CDR3 region has the DNA TGTGCCTGGAGGTTCGGTCGTAAGAACTATGGCTACACCTTC.

The chain employs TRBV2 and TRBJ1-5; the D is unclear. This CDR3 is 12 amino acids long. The germline V gene has CDR1 SNHLY and CDR2 FYNNEI. The V end was cut by 8 bases, the J end by 6 bases, with 11 bases between. CDR3 residues: CASDPGSQPQHF. The CDR3 DNA is TGTGCCAGCGATCCAGGTAGTCAGCCCCAGCATTTT. The entire variable domain, with the rest obtained from reference TRBV2 and TRBJ1-5, is as follows: EPEVTQTPSHQVTQMGQEVILRCVPISNHLYFYWYRQILGQKVEFLVSFYNNEISEKSEIFDDQFSVERPDGSNFTLKIRSTKLEDSAMYFCASDPGSQPQHFGDGTRLSIL.

Concerning this clone itself: Relative to the germline gene, one junction end is altered; a read error may explain this. The sample holds other DNA sequences that translate to the same CDR3. The V gene is TRBV18, the J gene TRBJ1-4; D gene unclear. The CDR3 covers 15 residues. The V gene's germline CDR1 is KGHSH and CDR2 LQKENI. CDR3 sequence reads: CASSPRTGTNEKLFF. The CDR3 DNA is TGTGCCAGCTCCCCACGGACGGGGACTAATGAAAAACTGTTTTTT.

The chain employs TRBV30 and TRBJ1-1, with a weak D call TRBD1 (6 bases). Germline CDR1 is GTSNPN and CDR2 is SVGIG (reference sequence). The CDR3 runs to 16 residues. V lost 1 base and J 0 bases, leaving 15 bases between the germline ends. In DNA form, the CDR3 reads TGTGCCTGGAGTGCAAGGGACACTCGGGTGAACACTGAAGCTTTCTTT. Translated: CAWSARDTRVNTEAFF.

The chain has TRBV9 and TRBJ2-7; the match to TRBD1 covers 9 bases. Germline values: CDR1 SGDLS, CDR2 YYNGEE. V was clipped by 6 bases and J by 3 bases; unmatched bases: 7. This CDR3 contains 14 residues. The CDR3 DNA reads TGTGCCAGCACCGGGACAGGGTCGGTCTACGAGCAGTACTTC. It yields the protein CASTGTGSVYEQYF. Full variable domain (remainder filled in from reference TRBV9 and TRBJ2-7): DSGVTQTPKHLITATGQRVTLRCSPRSGDLSVYWYQQSLDQGLQFLIQYYNGEERAKGNILERFSAQQFPDLHSELNLSSLELGDSALYFCASTGTGSVYEQYFGPGTRLTVT.

This clone has a handful of counts. The chain employs TRBV6-5 and TRBJ2-7; TRBD1 aligns across 8 bases. This CDR3 is 14 amino acids long. The germline V gene encodes CDR1 MNHEY and CDR2 SVGAGI. V lost 0 bases, J lost 6 bases, and 4 bases stayed unmatched. This CDR3 is CASSYSRGPGEQYF. The CDR3 DNA is TGTGCCAGCAGTTACTCCAGGGGGCCAGGCGAGCAGTACTTC.

The chain combines TRBV6-6 with TRBJ2-7, with D possibly matching TRBD2 (6 bases). This CDR3 is built from 13 residues. Trimming removed 0 bases from V and 7 bases from J, with 10 bases in between. Germline lookup yields CDR1 MNHNY and CDR2 SVGAGI (reference sequence). CDR3 nucleotides: TGTGCCAGCAGTTACTCCCCACGGGGGGAGCAGTACTTC. Translating it yields CASSYSPRGEQYF.

There are a few counts of this clone. V is TRBV19 and J is TRBJ1-1, with 7 bases fitting TRBD1. The germline gives CDR1 LNHDA, CDR2 SQIVND (reference sequence). The CDR3 totals 13 residues. The V and J ends lost 5 bases and 6 bases, in that order; junction bases with no gene match: 6. CDR3: CASSLNRGPEAFF. For the CDR3, the DNA is TGTGCCAGTAGTTTAAACAGGGGCCCTGAAGCTTTCTTT.

CDR3 amino acids: CASSATRSEQYF. The CDR3 nucleotides read TGTGCCAGCAGCGCTACTAGATCCGAGCAGTACTTC. This rearrangement joins TRBV7-8 to TRBJ2-7, with D tentatively TRBD2 (5 bases). Germline CDR1 is SGHVS and CDR2 is FQNEAQ. This CDR3 comprises 12 residues. The V and J ends lost 5 bases and 6 bases respectively, with 11 bases between them.

Points on this clone: This sample includes further DNA sequences coding for the same CDR3. This sequence joins TRBV27 and TRBJ2-7; D is unclear. With 5 bases removed from V and 3 bases from J, the gap between germline ends came to 5 bases. The germline CDR1 and CDR2 sequences are MNHEY and SMNVEV (reference sequence). The CDR3 is made up of 11 amino acids. In nucleotides, the CDR3 is TGTGCCAGCAGTCCGGGCTACGAGCAGTACTTC. Its translation: CASSPGYEQYF.

The chain combines TRBV7-2 with TRBJ2-2; 7 bases map to TRBD1. J gave up 4 bases and V 2 bases, and 13 bases lay outside the gene matches. Germline loops: CDR1 SGHTA, CDR2 FQGNSA. The CDR3 sequence is 18 residues long. CDR3 amino acids: CASSLITPRAGGTGELFF. CDR3 coding DNA: TGTGCCAGCAGCTTAATCACCCCCCGGGCAGGGGGCACCGGGGAGCTGTTTTTT.

In its sample, this clone was seen once. The chain recombines TRBV5-1 with TRBJ1-5; possibly TRBD1 for D (5 bases). Germline-derived CDR1 and CDR2 are SGHRS and YFSETQ. The V end lost 4 bases, the J end lost 3 bases, and 14 bases lay between the germline ends. The CDR3 is 15 residues long. The CDR3 reads CASSIQGGINQPQHF. The CDR3, as DNA: TGCGCCAGCAGCATTCAGGGAGGGATCAATCAGCCCCAGCATTTT.

The V gene is TRBV9, the J gene TRBJ2-7; D is perhaps TRBD2 (6 bases). Trimming pared 1 base from V and 6 bases from J, leaving 20 bases between. Per the germline V gene, CDR1 is SGDLS and CDR2 is YYNGEE. CDR3 size: 16 residues. CDR3 protein: CASSVRERGGSGEQYF. In DNA, the CDR3 is TGTGCCAGCAGCGTAAGGGAGCGTGGAGGGTCGGGCGAGCAGTACTTC.

The V and J genes are TRBV5-6 and TRBJ1-4; no clear D gene. V was shortened by 2 bases and J by 4 bases, with 9 bases between the two germline ends. Germline values: CDR1 SGHDT, CDR2 YYEEEE. The CDR3 is made up of 14 amino acids. CDR3 coding DNA: TGTGCCAGCAGCTTATGGGGAGGTAATGAAAAACTGTTTTTT. This sequence encodes CASSLWGGNEKLFF.

The chain links TRBV7-2 to TRBJ2-7; 10 positions agree with TRBD1. V gave up 1 base and J gave up 5 bases; unmatched junction bases: 5. The CDR3 spans 15 residues. Germline V lookup: CDR1 SGHTA, CDR2 FQGNSA. DNA of the CDR3: TGTGCCAGCAGCTTAGTCGGGACAGGGGCTCACGAGCAGTACTTC. This codes for CASSLVGTGAHEQYF.

The sample holds one count of this clone. This chain uses TRBV7-9 with TRBJ2-7; 8 nucleotides match TRBD1. The CDR3 runs to 12 residues. With 5 bases clipped from V and 5 bases from J, the junction kept 2 bases outside the gene matches. The germline V gene encodes CDR1 SEHNR and CDR2 FQNEAQ (reference sequence). The CDR3 sequence: CASSETGDEQYF. The DNA of the CDR3 is TGTGCCAGCAGCGAGACAGGGGACGAGCAGTACTTC.

The chain links TRBV6-5 to TRBJ1-1; D possibly corresponds to TRBD1 (5 bases). CDR3 length: 13 residues. V was trimmed by 0 bases and J by 5 bases, leaving 7 bases between them. Per germline, CDR1 MNHEY and CDR2 SVGAGI. The CDR3 reads CASSYSWTTEAFF. The CDR3 coding sequence is TGTGCCAGCAGTTACTCGTGGACAACTGAAGCTTTCTTT.

The rearrangement uses TRBV30 and TRBJ2-7; the D is unclear. Germline CDR1 is GTSNPN and CDR2 is SVGIG (reference sequence). The CDR3 length is 12 residues. V was cut by 6 bases and J by 3 bases, with 12 bases left in between. The CDR3 nucleotides read TGTGCCTGCAGACTTACCGGCTACGAGCAGTACTTC. Translated, it gives CACRLTGYEQYF. Full variable domain (rest looked up from reference TRBV30 and TRBJ2-7): SQTIHQWPATLVQPVGSPLSLECTVEGTSNPNLYWYRQAAGRGLQLLFYSVGIGQISSEVPQNLSASRPQDRQFILSSKKLLLSDSGFYLCACRLTGYEQYFGPGTRLTVT.